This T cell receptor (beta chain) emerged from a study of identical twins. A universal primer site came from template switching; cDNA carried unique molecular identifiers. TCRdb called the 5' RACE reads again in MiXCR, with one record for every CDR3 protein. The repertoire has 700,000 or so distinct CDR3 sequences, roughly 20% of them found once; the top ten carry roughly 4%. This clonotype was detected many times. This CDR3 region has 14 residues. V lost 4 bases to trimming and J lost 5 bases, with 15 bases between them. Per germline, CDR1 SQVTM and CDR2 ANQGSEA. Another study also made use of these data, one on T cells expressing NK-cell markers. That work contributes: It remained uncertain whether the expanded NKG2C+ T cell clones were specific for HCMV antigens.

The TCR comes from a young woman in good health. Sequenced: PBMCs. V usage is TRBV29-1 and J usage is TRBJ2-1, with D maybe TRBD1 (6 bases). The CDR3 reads CSVAPGQSNNEQFF. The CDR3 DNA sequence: TGCAGCGTTGCCCCCGGACAGAGCAACAATGAGCAGTTCTTC.